One and the same sample provided the 22 T cell receptor beta chains below, sequenced in a study of radiotherapy plus CTLA-4 blockade in lung cancer. Only in-frame clones appear in the TCRdb table, and some are missing; sequencing was by immunoSEQ multiplex PCR. The sample lists roughly 120,000 clones; roughly 74% were seen once. The sequencing here drew on peripheral blood, taken from a patient treated with radiotherapy plus ipilimumab. These receptors were taken from a human donor with non-small cell lung cancer who had a partial response to radiotherapy plus ipilimumab.

The rearrangement links TRBV29-1 to TRBJ2-7, with TRBD1 identical over 7 bases. V gave up 5 bases and J gave up 6 bases; unmatched junction bases: 13. Germline V lookup: CDR1 SQVTM, CDR2 ANQGSEA. There are 14 residues in the CDR3. This CDR3 is CSVYHSGGSAEQYF. CDR3 DNA sequence: TGCAGCGTTTATCATTCAGGGGGTTCTGCCGAGCAGTACTTC.

The rearrangement joins TRBV7-2 to TRBJ2-5; 12 positions match TRBD2. V lost 2 bases to trimming and J lost 2 bases; unmatched junction nucleotides: 0. From germline, CDR1 is SGHTA and CDR2 FQGNSA. The CDR3 contains 15 residues. The CDR3 coding sequence is TGTGCCAGCAGCTTACTAGCGGGAGGGCAAGAGACCCAGTACTTC. It specifies CASSLLAGGQETQYF.

The gene calls are TRBV19 and TRBJ2-7; 13 bases are shared with TRBD2. J gave up 4 bases and V 5 bases, and 5 bases lay outside the gene matches. The germline gives CDR1 LNHDA, CDR2 SQIVND (reference sequence). CDR3 length: 15 amino acids. CDR3 protein: CASSSILAGGYEQYF. The CDR3 DNA sequence: TGTGCCAGTAGTTCAATACTAGCGGGAGGGTACGAGCAGTACTTC.

This chain joins TRBV9 and TRBJ2-3; TRBD2 is a possible D gene (5 bases). The CDR3 runs to 16 residues. Germline CDR1 reads SGDLS; CDR2 reads YYNGEE. V shed 3 bases and J shed 3 bases, with 17 bases lying between them. The CDR3 DNA follows: TGTGCCAGCAGCGCCGGAGGTGTTAGTTTGACAGATACGCAGTATTTT. It translates to CASSAGGVSLTDTQYF.

CDR3 residues: CASSPISPRPELFF. The CDR3 coding sequence is TGTGCCAGCTCACCAATTAGCCCGAGGCCGGAGCTGTTTTTT. The V gene is TRBV18, the J gene TRBJ2-2; no reliable D call. CDR3 length: 14 amino acids. Trimming removed 2 bases from V and 10 bases from J, with 14 bases in between. Germline V gene lookup returns CDR1 KGHSH and CDR2 LQKENI.

This clone has a single count. The rearrangement uses TRBV18 and TRBJ1-1, with D unclear. CDR3 length: 12 residues. Germline assignment: CDR1 KGHSH and CDR2 LQKENI. V was cut by 7 bases and J by 8 bases, with 14 bases left in between. Written as DNA, the CDR3 is TGTGCCAGCTTTCAAGAACCGAGCGAAGCTTTCTTT. Translation gives CASFQEPSEAFF.

This clone has only one observation. V is TRBV9 and J is TRBJ2-1; 13 bases agree with TRBD2. Germline loops: CDR1 SGDLS, CDR2 YYNGEE. The ends lost 0 bases at V and 2 bases at J; junction bases unmatched: 5. The CDR3 has 18 residues. The CDR3 is CASSVGPTSGRAYNEQFF. The CDR3 DNA follows: TGTGCCAGCAGCGTAGGCCCAACTAGCGGGAGGGCCTACAATGAGCAGTTCTTC.

This clone has only one observation. The chain joins TRBV5-1 to TRBJ2-1; 16 bases agree with TRBD2. The CDR3 is made up of 16 amino acids. Germline CDR1 SGHRS, CDR2 YFSETQ. The trim removed 5 bases at V and 7 bases at J, leaving 6 bases unmatched. The CDR3 DNA reads as TGCGCCAGCAGACCCCCGGGACTAGCGGGAGGGAATGAGCAGTTCTTC. Its protein is CASRPPGLAGGNEQFF.

The chain has TRBV30 and TRBJ2-1, with TRBD2 identical over 7 bases. In germline, CDR1 is GTSNPN, CDR2 SVGIG (reference sequence). CDR3 size: 15 residues. Trimming took 3 bases from V and 0 from J; bases not matched to a gene: 5. The CDR3 sequence is CAWRREFGSYNEQFF. DNA of the CDR3: TGTGCCTGGAGGCGGGAGTTTGGCTCCTACAATGAGCAGTTCTTC.

The chain recombines TRBV12-5 with TRBJ2-7; TRBD1 matches at 8 bases. The germline gives CDR1 LGHNT, CDR2 FRNRAP. Trimming cost V 5 bases and J 3 bases; bases outside gene matches: 3. This CDR3 has 13 residues. CDR3 sequence: CASGPGQDYEQYV. DNA for the CDR3: TGTGCTAGTGGTCCGGGACAGGACTACGAGCAGTACGTC.

CDR3 sequence (DNA): TGTGCCAGCAGTCCCCGGGGGTCGGGGCCGAATGAGCAGTTCTTC. Its protein is CASSPRGSGPNEQFF. The chain uses TRBV6-1 and TRBJ2-1, with D maybe TRBD2 (6 bases). Germline V CDR1 and CDR2: MNHNS, SASEGT. CDR3 length: 15 amino acids. Trimming left V 5 bases short and J 7 bases short, with 18 bases between.

The rearrangement joins TRBV27 to TRBJ1-4, with TRBD1 matching over 8 bases. The V gene's germline CDR1 is MNHEY and CDR2 SMNVEV (reference sequence). There are 15 residues in the CDR3. Trimming removed 6 bases from V and 4 bases from J; junction bases left unmatched: 7. The CDR3 here is CASRNRQGSNEKLFF. DNA for the CDR3: TGTGCCAGCAGAAATAGACAGGGGAGTAATGAAAAACTGTTTTTT.

The V call is TRBV28, the J call TRBJ1-2, with TRBD1 identical over 7 bases. The V gene end was trimmed by 3 bases and the J gene end by 4 bases; junction bases not matched to a gene: 8. The CDR3 has 15 amino acids. Germline V gives CDR1 MDHEN, CDR2 SYDVKM. In DNA form, the CDR3 reads TGTGCCAGCAGTTTGCCCAACCCAGGGGGCTATGGCTACACCTTC. Translation gives CASSLPNPGGYGYTF.

The CDR3 nucleotides read TGTGCCAGCATCCGACTAGCGGGAGTGGAGCTGTTTTTT. As protein: CASIRLAGVELFF. The gene calls are TRBV7-9 and TRBJ2-2, with TRBD2 identical over 12 bases. There are 13 residues in the CDR3. Trimming removed 7 bases from V and 10 bases from J; junction bases left unmatched: 4. CDR1 is SEHNR, CDR2 FQNEAQ, per germline (reference sequence).

V gene TRBV19 combines with J gene TRBJ2-7; 11 bases line up with TRBD2. CDR1 is LNHDA, CDR2 SQIVND, per germline (reference sequence). Losses at the gene ends were 6 bases for V and 3 bases for J; bases not matched to a gene: 7. This CDR3 has 15 amino acids. CDR3 residues: CASRILAGGNYEQYF. The CDR3, as DNA: TGTGCCAGTAGGATCCTAGCGGGAGGAAACTACGAGCAGTACTTC.

This clone was found a few times. The V call is TRBV7-3, the J call TRBJ2-1; TRBD2 matches 9 bases. The CDR3 covers 14 residues. In germline, CDR1 is SGHTA, CDR2 FQGTGA. V shed 2 bases, J shed 8 bases, and the junction held 4 bases outside the gene matches. The CDR3 sequence: CASSLASGAHEQFF. The CDR3 DNA reads as TGTGCCAGCAGCTTAGCTAGCGGGGCCCATGAGCAGTTCTTC.

The chain uses TRBV5-6 and TRBJ1-1, with D unclear. The V end was cut by 3 bases, the J end by 3 bases, with 18 bases between. This CDR3 comprises 16 residues. CDR1 and CDR2 (germline): SGHDT, YYEEEE. CDR3 residues: CASSYRRTFGDTEAFF. CDR3 nucleotides: TGTGCCAGCAGCTACCGGAGGACCTTTGGAGACACTGAAGCTTTCTTT.

This clone was detected only a few times. The chain couples TRBV4-1 to TRBJ2-3, with TRBD2 matching 10 bases. The CDR3 totals 16 residues. The junction had 5 bases not matched to a gene; V was cut back by 5 bases and J by 0 bases. The germline CDR1 and CDR2 sequences are MGHRA and YSYEKL. As DNA, the CDR3 is TGCGCCAGCAGCGAGCCAGCGGGAGGGAGCACAGATACGCAGTATTTT. This codes for CASSEPAGGSTDTQYF.

The V and J genes are TRBV4-3 and TRBJ1-1; 7 nucleotides line up with TRBD1. Looked up from germline, CDR1 is LGHNA and CDR2 is YSLEER. The junction had 8 bases not matched to a gene; V was cut back by 0 bases and J by 4 bases. The CDR3 extends over 16 amino acids. The CDR3 loop is CASSQDRSTGVTEAFF. The CDR3 DNA is TGCGCCAGCAGCCAAGACAGAAGTACAGGGGTCACTGAAGCTTTCTTT.

V gene TRBV27 combines with J gene TRBJ1-6, with TRBD1 identical over 7 bases. Germline lookup yields CDR1 MNHEY and CDR2 SMNVEV (reference sequence). This CDR3 region has 16 residues. Trimming cost V 5 bases and J 9 bases; bases outside gene matches: 13. DNA of the CDR3: TGTGCCAGCAGTCCAGGTTACAGGGGACGTGGTTCACCCCTCCACTTT. Translation: CASSPGYRGRGSPLHF.

This clone was observed a few times. The genes are TRBV6-5 and TRBJ1-4, with D uncertain. Germline loops: CDR1 MNHEY, CDR2 SVGAGI. V was cut by 10 bases and J by 0 bases, with 15 bases left in between. The CDR3 is made up of 15 amino acids. CDR3 DNA sequence: TGTGCCACCGCCAGGATGGGTACAACTAATGAAAAACTGTTTTTT. It specifies CATARMGTTNEKLFF.

This chain joins TRBV6-5 and TRBJ1-2; D is perhaps TRBD1 (6 bases). Looked up from germline, CDR1 is MNHEY and CDR2 is SVGAGI. V lost 4 bases and J lost 3, with 18 bases in between. The CDR3 has 16 amino acids. The CDR3 loop reads CASSSQRVGADYGYTF. The CDR3 coding sequence is TGTGCCAGCAGTTCCCAGAGGGTGGGGGCTGACTATGGCTACACCTTC.